The 14 T cell receptor beta chains below all came from one sample that was sequenced in a study of Tregs in tolerant kidney transplant recipients. The assay was immunoSEQ multiplex PCR, and TCRdb's table has in-frame clones only and misses some. The sample comprises about 50,000 clones, approximately 89% of which are singletons, and 15% rests with the top ten. The nonmyeloablative bone marrow transplants came from related graft donors, with transient mixed chimerism. The sample here was CD8+ T cells from blood (PBMCs), taken 12 months after the transplant. These receptors were obtained from a human patient who received a combined kidney and bone marrow transplant. Some T cells may originate from the graft donor.

The chain couples TRBV4-3 to TRBJ2-2; D gene uncertain. The CDR3 extends over 16 amino acids. CDR1 is LGHNA, CDR2 YSLEER, per germline. V lost 1 base, J lost 2 bases, and 11 bases lay in between. The CDR3 loop is CASSQVETENTGELFF. CDR3 in DNA: TGCGCCAGCAGCCAAGTGGAGACCGAAAACACCGGGGAGCTGTTTTTT.

V and J are TRBV7-8 and TRBJ1-2; 10 positions match TRBD1. V was pared by 4 bases and J by 5 bases, with 4 bases of the junction left unmatched. Germline V gives CDR1 SGHVS, CDR2 FQNEAQ. The CDR3 has 14 residues. The CDR3 loop reads CASSSPGQGYGYTF. The CDR3 region has the DNA TGTGCCAGCAGCTCTCCGGGACAGGGGTATGGCTACACCTTC.

The chain recombines TRBV27 with TRBJ1-5; no reliable D call. The CDR3 spans 13 residues. Germline V CDR1 and CDR2: MNHEY, SMNVEV (reference sequence). Trimming pared 3 bases from V and 7 bases from J, leaving 10 bases between. CDR3 nucleotides: TGTGCCAGCAGTTTCGGAGTTCTCCAGCCCCAGCATTTT. This gives the protein CASSFGVLQPQHF.

This sequence joins TRBV4-2 and TRBJ1-2, with D uncertain. This CDR3 region has 16 residues. Germline values: CDR1 LGHNA, CDR2 YNFKEQ. Trimming took off 0 bases at V and 2 bases at J, with 13 bases between the two ends. In DNA form, the CDR3 reads TGTGCCAGCAGCCAAGAGGGGAGGGATCGAAACTATGGCTACACCTTC. Amino acid sequence: CASSQEGRDRNYGYTF.

This clone was recorded once. V usage is TRBV27 and J usage is TRBJ2-7; TRBD1 might be the D (6 bases). The germline V gene encodes CDR1 MNHEY and CDR2 SMNVEV (reference sequence). The CDR3 extends over 14 amino acids. V was cut by 5 bases and J by 0 bases, with 11 bases left in between. The CDR3 here is CASSLTGNSYEQYF. The DNA of the CDR3 is TGTGCCAGCAGTCTAACAGGGAACTCCTACGAGCAGTACTTC.

The CDR3 is CASSPLEGGQPQHF. The CDR3 nucleotides read TGCGCCAGCAGCCCCCTCGAGGGCGGGCAGCCCCAGCATTTT. The J gene is TRBJ1-5, the V gene TRBV4-1; D is unresolved. The CDR3 loop spans 14 amino acids. Germline loops: CDR1 MGHRA, CDR2 YSYEKL. Deletions cut 4 bases from V and 7 bases from J, with 14 bases between.

The genes are TRBV11-2 and TRBJ2-7, with 7 positions matching TRBD1. J was trimmed by 4 bases and V by 0 bases; bases with no gene match: 9. Germline V CDR1 and CDR2: SGHAT, FQNNGV. CDR3 size: 16 residues. The CDR3 here is CASSLDKAGGWYEQYF. Here the CDR3 DNA reads TGTGCCAGCAGCTTAGATAAGGCAGGGGGTTGGTACGAGCAGTACTTC.

This chain uses TRBV7-9 with TRBJ2-7; 11 bases map to TRBD1. The germline CDR1 and CDR2 sequences are SEHNR and FQNEAQ (reference sequence). This CDR3 is 15 amino acids long. V trimming: 7 bases; J trimming: 5 bases; junction bases outside the gene matches: 10. The CDR3 loop is CASIETGTGGDEQYF. CDR3 in DNA: TGTGCCAGCATCGAAACCGGGACAGGGGGTGACGAGCAGTACTTC.

The gene calls are TRBV4-1 and TRBJ2-7, with 9 bases lining up with TRBD1. Trimming at V came to 1 base and at J to 0 bases, leaving 7 bases not matched to a gene. The CDR3 has 17 residues. CDR1 and CDR2 (germline): MGHRA, YSYEKL. CDR3 sequence: CASSQGPGQGLSYEQYF. CDR3 bases: TGCGCCAGCAGCCAAGGCCCGGGACAGGGCCTCTCCTACGAGCAGTACTTC.

The rearrangement joins TRBV7-7 to TRBJ2-2; weak D call: TRBD2 (6 bases). CDR1 is SSHAT, CDR2 FNYEAQ, per germline (reference sequence). This CDR3 region has 14 residues. V lost 8 bases, J lost 5 bases, and 15 bases lay in between. CDR3 sequence: CASSGGARTGELFF. Here the CDR3 DNA reads TGTGCCAGCTCAGGAGGGGCAAGAACCGGGGAGCTGTTTTTT. The full variable domain, its missing parts supplied by reference TRBV7-7 and TRBJ2-2, is GAGVSQSPRYKVTKRGQDVTLRCDPISSHATLYWYQQALGQGPEFLTYFNYEAQPDKSGLPSDRFSAERPEGSISTLTIQRTEQRDSAMYRCASSGGARTGELFFGEGSRLTVL.

V gene TRBV19 combines with J gene TRBJ1-1; 7 nucleotides line up with TRBD1. Germline assignment: CDR1 LNHDA and CDR2 SQIVND (reference sequence). Trimming cost V 6 bases and J 4 bases; bases outside gene matches: 2. There are 12 residues in the CDR3. The CDR3 region has the DNA TGTGCCAGTAGGACAGGGCGCACTGAAGCTTTCTTT. Residues: CASRTGRTEAFF.

This clone was seen just once. The chain joins TRBV13 to TRBJ2-7; D unclear. CDR3 length: 14 residues. Germline values: CDR1 PRHDT, CDR2 FYEKMQ (reference sequence). The ends were cut back, 0 bases at V and 0 bases at J, with 6 bases in the middle. This chain's CDR3 is CASSLGPGSYEQYF. CDR3 nucleotides: TGTGCCAGCAGCTTAGGACCGGGCTCCTACGAGCAGTACTTC.

The rearrangement joins TRBV9 to TRBJ2-5; D is unresolved. The J call may be in error: the DNA end matches TRBJ2-7 better. CDR1 is SGDLS, CDR2 YYNGEE, per germline. The CDR3 spans 13 residues. This CDR3 is CASSVAESYEQYF. CDR3 in DNA: TGTGCCAGCAGCGTAGCCGAGTCCTACGAGCAGTACTTC.

This clone was observed a handful of times. The CDR3 loop reads CASSTFRDRGYEQYF. The CDR3 coding sequence is TGTGCCAGCAGTACCTTTAGGGACAGGGGCTACGAGCAGTACTTC. V gene TRBV6-5 combines with J gene TRBJ2-7; TRBD1 aligns across 10 bases. There are 15 residues in the CDR3. With V trimmed by 5 bases and J by 3 bases, 7 bases remained unmatched. Germline assignment: CDR1 MNHEY and CDR2 SVGAGI.